A single sample gave rise to the 24 T cell receptor beta chains below, sequenced in a study of cytomegalovirus exposure and HLA in healthy donors. Vbeta (60) and Jbeta (13) primers were used in the PCR. This table comes from immunoSEQ multiplex PCR, and its TCRdb copy is limited to in-frame clones, with some not included. The table has about 160,000 clones, roughly 84% seen once. What was sequenced was PBMCs. These receptors were collected from a boy younger than 10 in good health and CMV-seronegative.

This rearrangement joins TRBV6-1 to TRBJ2-7; D is unclear. The CDR3 contains 13 residues. Between the trimmed V and J ends, which lost 7 bases and 0 bases, there was a span of 10 bases. CDR1 and CDR2 from the germline V gene are MNHNS and SASEGT. CDR3 sequence: CASKERSSYEQYF. The CDR3, as DNA: TGTGCCAGCAAGGAGAGGAGCTCCTACGAGCAGTACTTC.

The rearrangement joins TRBV6-5 to TRBJ1-1; 10 nucleotides match TRBD1. The CDR3 runs to 15 residues. Per germline, CDR1 MNHEY and CDR2 SVGAGI. With 0 bases clipped from V and 10 bases from J, the junction kept 8 bases outside the gene matches. In DNA, the CDR3 is TGTGCCAGCAGTTACTCGTGGACAGGGGGGTTATTAGCTTTCTTT. As protein: CASSYSWTGGLLAFF.

This chain joins TRBV7-9 and TRBJ2-7, with TRBD1 identical over 9 bases. In germline, CDR1 is SEHNR, CDR2 FQNEAQ (reference sequence). Trimming cost V 0 bases and J 2 bases; bases outside gene matches: 5. The CDR3 contains 16 residues. CDR3 DNA sequence: TGTGCCAGCAGCTTAGCGCTTAGGGACAGGGCCTACGAGCAGTACTTC. Translating gives CASSLALRDRAYEQYF.

On this clone itself: One end of the junction does not line up with germline, which may come from a read error. The chain links TRBV7-7 to TRBJ2-5; 10 nucleotides match TRBD2. CDR3 length: 16 amino acids. From germline, CDR1 is SSHAT and CDR2 FNYEAQ (reference sequence). CDR3 in amino acids: CASSSGLAERGETQYF. DNA for the CDR3: TGTGCTAGCAGCTCCGGACTAGCGGAAAGAGGGGAGACCCAGTACTTC.

This chain connects TRBV28 to TRBJ2-7, with 11 bases identical to TRBD2. After removal of 5 bases from V and 6 bases from J, the junction contained 18 bases not matched to a gene. Germline values: CDR1 MDHEN, CDR2 SYDVKM. The CDR3 spans 18 residues. Here the CDR3 reads CASSRWTSGSEAPCEQYF. Written as DNA, the CDR3 is TGTGCCAGCAGTAGGTGGACTAGCGGGTCAGAAGCCCCTTGCGAGCAGTACTTC.

The chain has TRBV4-1 and TRBJ2-6; D is unclear. V lost 5 bases to trimming and J lost 0 bases, with 17 bases between them. From germline, CDR1 is MGHRA and CDR2 YSYEKL. CDR3 size: 18 residues. The CDR3 is CASSKPMFQNSGANVLTF. The CDR3 DNA reads TGCGCCAGCAGCAAACCGATGTTCCAGAACTCTGGGGCCAACGTCCTGACTTTC.

The J gene is TRBJ2-4, the V gene TRBV5-1; no reliable D call. Germline CDR1 reads SGHRS; CDR2 reads YFSETQ. The ends were cut back, 0 bases at V and 0 bases at J, with 4 bases in the middle. The CDR3 has 14 residues. The CDR3 is CASSLALAKNIQYF. The CDR3 bases are TGCGCCAGCAGCTTGGCCCTAGCCAAAAACATTCAGTACTTC.

The rearrangement uses TRBV7-8 and TRBJ1-5; possibly TRBD1 for D (6 bases). V gave up 4 bases and J gave up 6 bases, with 10 bases separating them. The CDR3 runs 13 residues. Germline loops: CDR1 SGHVS, CDR2 FQNEAQ. The CDR3 DNA is TGTGCCAGCAGCTGGACAGAGCTTCAGCCCCAGCATTTT. This gives the protein CASSWTELQPQHF.

The CDR3 DNA sequence: TGTGCCAGCAGTGACCCCGGGTCACAGGGAATTTATGAAAAACTGTTTTTT. This codes for CASSDPGSQGIYEKLFF. The chain carries TRBV25-1 and TRBJ1-4, with D tentatively TRBD1 (6 bases). Per germline, CDR1 MGHDK and CDR2 SYGVNS. V lost 3 bases and J 6 bases, leaving 20 bases between the germline ends. This CDR3 has 17 residues.

The rearrangement links TRBV7-2 to TRBJ2-7; D is perhaps TRBD1 (5 bases). CDR1 is SGHTA and CDR2 is FQGNSA in the germline V gene. CDR3 length equals 12 residues. Trimming shortened V by 5 bases and J by 4 bases, and 9 bases separated the two germline ends. CDR3 region: CASSEQEYEQYF. The DNA for the CDR3 is TGTGCCAGCAGCGAACAGGAGTACGAGCAGTACTTC. Full variable domain (outside the CDR3, taken from reference TRBV7-2 and TRBJ2-7): GAGVSQSPSNKVTEKGKDVELRCDPISGHTALYWYRQSLGQGLEFLIYFQGNSAPDKSGLPSDRFSAERTGGSVSTLTIQRTQQEDSAVYLCASSEQEYEQYFGPGTRLTVT.

The J gene is TRBJ1-1, the V gene TRBV30; 7 nucleotides line up with TRBD1. The CDR3 contains 12 residues. Germline CDR1 is GTSNPN and CDR2 is SVGIG (reference sequence). V trimming: 2 bases; J trimming: 6 bases; junction bases outside the gene matches: 3. The CDR3 here is CAWSLTGAEAFF. The CDR3 DNA follows: TGTGCCTGGAGTCTTACAGGGGCTGAAGCTTTCTTT. Variable domain in full (rest from reference TRBV30 and TRBJ1-1): SQTIHQWPATLVQPVGSPLSLECTVEGTSNPNLYWYRQAAGRGLQLLFYSVGIGQISSEVPQNLSASRPQDRQFILSSKKLLLSDSGFYLCAWSLTGAEAFFGQGTRLTVV.

The chain carries TRBV25-1 and TRBJ2-1, with D possibly TRBD1 on 5 matching bases. Trimming stripped 1 base from V and 3 bases from J, with 10 bases between. The CDR3 spans 15 residues. Germline CDR1 is MGHDK and CDR2 is SYGVNS. CDR3 residues: CASSEFEGDYNEQFF. The CDR3 DNA is TGTGCCAGCAGTGAATTTGAAGGGGACTACAATGAGCAGTTCTTC. The full variable domain, its missing parts supplied by reference TRBV25-1 and TRBJ2-1, is EADIYQTPRYLVIGTGKKITLECSQTMGHDKMYWYQQDPGMELHLIHYSYGVNSTEKGDLSSESTVSRIRTEHFPLTLESARPSHTSQYLCASSEFEGDYNEQFFGPGTRLTVL.

This clone has a single count. The chain has TRBV11-3 and TRBJ2-1; TRBD2 agrees at 11 bases. Germline V gives CDR1 SGHNT, CDR2 YENEEA. The V and J ends lost 2 bases and 4 bases, in that order; junction bases with no gene match: 7. The length of the CDR3 is 17 residues. CDR3 sequence: CASSLLAGGGAYNEQFF. The CDR3, as DNA: TGTGCCAGCAGCTTACTAGCGGGAGGTGGGGCATACAATGAGCAGTTCTTC.

The rearrangement joins TRBV7-8 to TRBJ2-1; TRBD2 agrees at 8 bases. Germline lookup yields CDR1 SGHVS and CDR2 FQNEAQ. The J segment lost 0 bases and the V segment lost 6 bases, leaving 7 bases of the junction unmatched. This CDR3 is 16 amino acids long. This CDR3 is CASRSIAGFSYNEQFF. CDR3 sequence (DNA): TGTGCCAGCAGATCAATAGCGGGGTTCTCCTACAATGAGCAGTTCTTC.

This chain connects TRBV28 to TRBJ1-1; possible D gene TRBD1, 6 bases. The CDR3 is 14 residues long. Germline assignment: CDR1 MDHEN and CDR2 SYDVKM. The germline V and J ends were trimmed by 2 bases and 4 bases, with 11 bases remaining between them. CDR3 sequence: CASSLRGGSTEAFF. As DNA, the CDR3 is TGTGCCAGCAGTTTAAGGGGGGGGAGCACTGAAGCTTTCTTT.

The genes are TRBV27 and TRBJ1-6; D ambiguous. CDR1 MNHEY and CDR2 SMNVEV come from the germline V gene (reference sequence). This CDR3 region has 14 residues. V shed 2 bases and J shed 15 bases, with 17 bases lying between them. For the CDR3, the DNA is TGTGCCAGCAGTTTACTGGCCCCATTAGCGGACCTCCACTTT. This gives the protein CASSLLAPLADLHF.

The count of this clone is one. The rearrangement links TRBV9 to TRBJ2-1, with TRBD2 identical over 12 bases. Trimming cost V 0 bases and J 5 bases; bases outside gene matches: 3. The CDR3 contains 16 residues. CDR1 is SGDLS, CDR2 YYNGEE, per germline. The CDR3 bases are TGTGCCAGCAGCGTAGGGACTAGCGGGAAACACAATGAGCAGTTCTTC. It is translated as CASSVGTSGKHNEQFF.

The J gene is TRBJ1-1, the V gene TRBV5-5; D is perhaps TRBD1 (6 bases). CDR1 and CDR2 from the germline V gene are SGHKS and YYEKEE (reference sequence). The CDR3 is made up of 17 amino acids. Trimming took off 2 bases at V and 1 base at J, with 18 bases between the two ends. In nucleotides, the CDR3 is TGTGCCAGCAGCTTATTAGGTAGGGGACATCAGAACACTGAAGCTTTCTTT. Translating gives CASSLLGRGHQNTEAFF. Full variable domain (rest looked up from reference TRBV5-5 and TRBJ1-1): DAGVTQSPTHLIKTRGQQVTLRCSPISGHKSVSWYQQVLGQGPQFIFQYYEKEERGRGNFPDRFSARQFPNYSSELNVNALLLGDSALYLCASSLLGRGHQNTEAFFGQGTRLTVV.

The V gene is TRBV29-1, the J gene TRBJ1-1; TRBD1 matches at 9 bases. This CDR3 is 13 amino acids long. Germline trimming cut 6 bases from V and 6 bases from J; bases unmatched to any gene: 8. Per the germline V gene, CDR1 is SQVTM and CDR2 is ANQGSEA. The DNA for the CDR3 is TGCAGCGTGGGACCACAGGGGGCGCCTGAAGCTTTCTTT. Its protein is CSVGPQGAPEAFF.

This chain connects TRBV10-2 to TRBJ2-3; 9 bases match TRBD2. Trimming cost V 3 bases and J 5 bases; bases outside gene matches: 6. CDR1 WSHSY and CDR2 SAAADI come from the germline V gene. This CDR3 is 15 amino acids long. In DNA, the CDR3 is TGCGCCAGCAGTGATCCGGCTAGCGGGGAAGATACGCAGTATTTT. Protein product: CASSDPASGEDTQYF.

The chain couples TRBV19 to TRBJ2-7; D is uncertain. The germline gives CDR1 LNHDA, CDR2 SQIVND (reference sequence). V dropped 1 base and J dropped 1 base, with 11 bases sitting between them. CDR3 length: 15 residues. The CDR3 region has the DNA TGTGCCAGTAGTATAGGGGCCCGTGCATCCTACGAGCAGTACTTC. Translated, it gives CASSIGARASYEQYF.

The J gene is TRBJ2-7, the V gene TRBV19; TRBD1 matches 8 bases. Germline V gene data show CDR1 as LNHDA and CDR2 as SQIVND (reference sequence). The CDR3 runs to 15 residues. V lost 5 bases, J lost 2 bases, and 8 bases stayed unmatched. The CDR3 nucleotides are TGTGCCAGTAGTGTCAGGGGGCTCGGGGCCTACGAGCAGTACTTC. Translating it yields CASSVRGLGAYEQYF.

This clone was seen a handful of times. The chain links TRBV7-8 to TRBJ1-5; possible D gene TRBD1, 6 bases. CDR1 SGHVS and CDR2 FQNEAQ come from the germline V gene. V lost 1 base to trimming and J lost 4 bases, with 8 bases between them. This CDR3 contains 14 residues. The CDR3 spells CASSLGQGNQPQHF. The CDR3 DNA sequence: TGTGCCAGCAGCTTAGGTCAGGGGAATCAGCCCCAGCATTTT.

This clone was found a few times. This sequence joins TRBV28 and TRBJ2-7; 12 positions agree with TRBD2. From germline, CDR1 is MDHEN and CDR2 SYDVKM. The V gene end was trimmed by 5 bases and the J gene end by 2 bases; junction bases not matched to a gene: 4. The CDR3 is made up of 15 amino acids. CDR3 sequence reads: CASSQRTSGTYEQYF. In nucleotides, the CDR3 is TGTGCCAGCAGTCAGCGGACTAGCGGGACCTACGAGCAGTACTTC.